This entry concerns a single T cell receptor beta chain. In the original processing: Nucleated cell counts were estimated from reference gene primer amplification. Sequenced by immunoSEQ multiplex PCR; TCRdb stores in-frame clones only, minus some. That table gives V, J and clone size, and the DNA gave D and trimming. The table has about 70,000 clones, around 80% seen once. The data belong to a study of blood T cell repertoires in COVID-19. Study background: Acute-phase and convalescent COVID-19 samples originated in the United States, Italy and Spain.

Germline lookup yields CDR1 MNHEY and CDR2 SMNVEV (reference sequence). Trimming at V came to 7 bases and at J to 4 bases, leaving 11 bases not matched to a gene. The CDR3 has 15 amino acids. The sample taken for sequencing was peripheral blood. This chain joins TRBV27 and TRBJ1-1, with 8 bases lining up with TRBD1. This receptor was identified in a man older than 75 with acute or convalescent COVID-19. In nucleotides, the CDR3 is TGTGCCAGCAACTCATTAACAGGGGGGAGCACTGAAGCTTTCTTT. It encodes CASNSLTGGSTEAFF.